The T cell receptor beta chain under discussion was sequenced for a study of cytomegalovirus exposure and HLA in healthy donors. PCR primers comprised 60 Vbeta and 13 Jbeta primers. TCRdb keeps only in-frame clones here, not all; method: immunoSEQ multiplex PCR. The sample holds fewer than 350,000 clones, around 90% seen once. CDR3 size: 15 residues. Germline V CDR1 and CDR2: LGHNA, YNFKEQ. In the case of this clone: A junction end diverges from the germline sequence, so it may reflect a read error.

This receptor was obtained from a woman between 18 and 29 years old in good health and CMV-seronegative. This chain uses TRBV4-2 with TRBJ1-5, with D unresolved. Sequencing input: PBMCs. The CDR3 spells CASRPSQTSSQPQHF. The CDR3 nucleotides read TGTGCCAGCAGACCAAGTCAGACAAGCAGTCAGCCCCAGCATTTT.